A single sample gave rise to the 4 T cell receptor beta chains below, sequenced in a study of patients and donors after allogeneic stem cell transplantation. TCRdb reprocessed the RT-PCR reads with MiXCR, giving one entry per CDR3 protein. This table has tens of thousands of distinct CDR3 sequences, 5% appearing once. The material sequenced was blood, either unsorted or a sorted T cell fraction (not recorded which). Receptor source: a human donor who was either an allogeneic HSCT recipient or a stem cell or donor lymphocyte infusion donor (not recorded which). It is not recorded whose cells these are; they may come from a transplant donor.

In its sample, this clonotype was seen many times. V and J are TRBV6-1 and TRBJ2-5, with D unresolved. Germline CDR1 reads MNHNS; CDR2 reads SASEGT. Trimming took off 3 bases at V and 6 bases at J, with 11 bases between the two ends. The CDR3 consists of 13 residues. The CDR3 coding sequence is TGTGCCAGCAGTGATCGAGCCCTTAAGACCCAGTACTTC. Residues: CASSDRALKTQYF.

This clonotype showed up many times. The chain has TRBV7-9 and TRBJ1-2, with D hard to call. The V and J ends lost 6 bases and 2 bases respectively, with 13 bases between them. From germline, CDR1 is SEHNR and CDR2 FQNEAQ (reference sequence). CDR3 length: 14 residues. CDR3 residues: CASSRAARNYGYTF. DNA of the CDR3: TGTGCCAGCAGTCGTGCTGCCAGGAACTATGGCTACACCTTC.

This clonotype was seen ten or more times. V usage is TRBV20-1 and J usage is TRBJ2-2; D unresolved. The CDR3 loop spans 15 amino acids. The germline V gene has CDR1 DFQATT and CDR2 SNEGSKA (reference sequence). V lost 3 bases and J 7 bases, leaving 18 bases between the germline ends. This CDR3 is CSASDQGNENGELFF. CDR3 bases: TGCAGTGCTAGTGATCAAGGGAACGAGAACGGGGAGCTGTTTTTT.

This clonotype turned up a few times. The chain couples TRBV11-2 to TRBJ1-1; D is perhaps TRBD1 (5 bases). Germline V lookup: CDR1 SGHAT, CDR2 FQNNGV. The CDR3 length is 14 residues. Trimming took off 4 bases at V and 4 bases at J, with 13 bases between the two ends. The CDR3 sequence: CASSSPRGSTEAFF. The CDR3 DNA sequence: TGTGCCAGCAGCTCTCCTCGGGGCAGCACTGAAGCTTTCTTT. Filled out from reference TRBV11-2 and TRBJ1-1, the complete variable domain reads EAGVAQSPRYKIIEKRQSVAFWCNPISGHATLYWYQQILGQGPKLLIQFQNNGVVDDSQLPKDRFSAERLKGVDSTLKIQPAKLEDSAVYLCASSSPRGSTEAFFGQGTRLTVV.